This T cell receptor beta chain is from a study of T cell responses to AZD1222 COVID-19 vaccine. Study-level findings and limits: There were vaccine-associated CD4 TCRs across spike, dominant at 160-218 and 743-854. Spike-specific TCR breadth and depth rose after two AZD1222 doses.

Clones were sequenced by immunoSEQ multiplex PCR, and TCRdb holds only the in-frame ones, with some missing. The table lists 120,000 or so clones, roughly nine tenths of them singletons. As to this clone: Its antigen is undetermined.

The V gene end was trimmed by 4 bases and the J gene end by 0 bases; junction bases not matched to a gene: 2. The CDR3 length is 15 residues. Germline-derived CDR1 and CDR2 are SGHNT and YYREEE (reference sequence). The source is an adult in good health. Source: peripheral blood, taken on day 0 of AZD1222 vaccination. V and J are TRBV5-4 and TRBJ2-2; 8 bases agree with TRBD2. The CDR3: CASSAAGANTGELFF. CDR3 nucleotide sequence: TGTGCCAGCAGCGCAGCGGGAGCGAACACCGGGGAGCTGTTTTTT.